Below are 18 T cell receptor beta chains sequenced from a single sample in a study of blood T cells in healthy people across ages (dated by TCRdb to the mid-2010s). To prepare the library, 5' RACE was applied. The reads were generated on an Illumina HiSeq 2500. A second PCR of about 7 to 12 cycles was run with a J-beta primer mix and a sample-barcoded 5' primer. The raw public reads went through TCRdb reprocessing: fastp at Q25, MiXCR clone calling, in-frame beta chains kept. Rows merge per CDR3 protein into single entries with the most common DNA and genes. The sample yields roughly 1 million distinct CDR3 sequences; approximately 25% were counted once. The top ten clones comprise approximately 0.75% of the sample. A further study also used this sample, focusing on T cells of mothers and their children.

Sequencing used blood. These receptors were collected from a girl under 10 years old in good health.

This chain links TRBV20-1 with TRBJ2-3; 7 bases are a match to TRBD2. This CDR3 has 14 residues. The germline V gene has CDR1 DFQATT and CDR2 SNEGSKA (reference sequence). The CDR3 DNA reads TGCAGCGTAACCCTGGGAGGGGAATTGGATACGCAGTATTTT. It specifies CSVTLGGELDTQYF.

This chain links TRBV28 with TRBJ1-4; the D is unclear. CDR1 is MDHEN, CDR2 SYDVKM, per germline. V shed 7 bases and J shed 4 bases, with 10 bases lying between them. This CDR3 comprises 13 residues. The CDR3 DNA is TGTGCCAGCATGCAGGCCCTTAATGAAAAACTGTTTTTT. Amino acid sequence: CASMQALNEKLFF.

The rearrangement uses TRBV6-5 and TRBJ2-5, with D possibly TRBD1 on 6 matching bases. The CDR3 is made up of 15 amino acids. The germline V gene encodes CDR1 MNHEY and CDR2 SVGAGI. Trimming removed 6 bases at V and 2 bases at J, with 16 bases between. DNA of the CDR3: TGTGCCAGCAGGTTCGAAGAGGGGGATCAAGAGACCCAGTACTTC. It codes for CASRFEEGDQETQYF.

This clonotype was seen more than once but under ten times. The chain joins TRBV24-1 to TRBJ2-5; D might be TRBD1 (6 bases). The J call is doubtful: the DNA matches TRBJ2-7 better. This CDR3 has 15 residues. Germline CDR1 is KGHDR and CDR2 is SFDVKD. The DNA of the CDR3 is TGTGCCACCAGTGACCGCCGGGACACAGCCTACGAGCAGTACTTC. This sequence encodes CATSDRRDTAYEQYF.

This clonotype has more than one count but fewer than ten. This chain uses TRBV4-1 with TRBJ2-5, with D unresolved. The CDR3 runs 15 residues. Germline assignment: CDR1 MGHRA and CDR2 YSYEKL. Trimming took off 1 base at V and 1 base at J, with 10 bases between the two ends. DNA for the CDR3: TGCGCCAGCAGCCAAGGGGAACTGCCCCAAGAGACCCAGTACTTC. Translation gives CASSQGELPQETQYF.

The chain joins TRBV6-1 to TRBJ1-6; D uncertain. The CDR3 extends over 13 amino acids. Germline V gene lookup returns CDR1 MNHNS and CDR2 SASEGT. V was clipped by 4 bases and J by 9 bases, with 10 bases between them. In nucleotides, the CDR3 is TGTGCCAGCAGTGTTGGGTTGAGTTCACCCCTCCACTTT. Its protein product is CASSVGLSSPLHF.

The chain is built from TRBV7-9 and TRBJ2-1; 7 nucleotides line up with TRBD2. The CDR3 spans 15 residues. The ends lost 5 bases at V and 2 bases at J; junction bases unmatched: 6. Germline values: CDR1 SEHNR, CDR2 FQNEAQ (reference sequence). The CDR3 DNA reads TGTGCCAGCAGCCTCCCCGGGACTACCTACAATGAGCAGTTCTTC. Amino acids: CASSLPGTTYNEQFF.

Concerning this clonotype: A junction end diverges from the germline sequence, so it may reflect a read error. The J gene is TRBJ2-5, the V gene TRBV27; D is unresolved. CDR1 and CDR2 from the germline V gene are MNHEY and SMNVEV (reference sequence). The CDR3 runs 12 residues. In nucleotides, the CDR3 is TGTACCAGCAGTCCCAACCAAGAGACCCAGTACTTC. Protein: CTSSPNQETQYF.

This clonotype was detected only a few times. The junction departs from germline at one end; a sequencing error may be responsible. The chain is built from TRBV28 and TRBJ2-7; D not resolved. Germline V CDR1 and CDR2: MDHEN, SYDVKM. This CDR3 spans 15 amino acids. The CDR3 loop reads CASRLSRTDSYEQYF. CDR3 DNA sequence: TGTGCCAGCAGGTTATCGAGGACGGACTCCTACGAGCAGTACTTC.

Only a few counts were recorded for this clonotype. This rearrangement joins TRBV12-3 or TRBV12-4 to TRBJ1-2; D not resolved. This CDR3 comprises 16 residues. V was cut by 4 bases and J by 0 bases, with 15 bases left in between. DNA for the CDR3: TGTGCCAGCAGTTCTCCCCCCTGGGGAGCTAACTATGGCTACACCTTC. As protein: CASSSPPWGANYGYTF.

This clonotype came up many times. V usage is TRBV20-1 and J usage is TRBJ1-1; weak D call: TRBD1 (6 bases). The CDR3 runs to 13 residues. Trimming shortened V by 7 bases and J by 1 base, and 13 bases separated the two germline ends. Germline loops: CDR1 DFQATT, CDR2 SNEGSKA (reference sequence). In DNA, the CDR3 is TGCAGTGTGGGGGCCGGTGGGAACACTGAAGCTTTCTTT. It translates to CSVGAGGNTEAFF.

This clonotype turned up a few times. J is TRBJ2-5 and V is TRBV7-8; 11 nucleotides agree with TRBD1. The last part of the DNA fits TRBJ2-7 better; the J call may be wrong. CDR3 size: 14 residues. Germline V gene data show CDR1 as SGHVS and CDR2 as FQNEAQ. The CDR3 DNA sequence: TGTGCCAGCAGCTGGACAGGGGGCGCCTACGAGCAGTACTTC. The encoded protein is CASSWTGGAYEQYF.

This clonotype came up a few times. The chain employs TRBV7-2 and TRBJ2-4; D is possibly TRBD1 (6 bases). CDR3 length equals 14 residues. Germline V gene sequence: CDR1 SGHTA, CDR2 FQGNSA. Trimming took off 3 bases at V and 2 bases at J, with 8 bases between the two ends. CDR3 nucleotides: TGTGCCAGCAGCTTTACAGGGACCAAAAACATTCAGTACTTC. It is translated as CASSFTGTKNIQYF. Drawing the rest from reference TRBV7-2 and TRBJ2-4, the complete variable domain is GAGVSQSPSNKVTEKGKDVELRCDPISGHTALYWYRQSLGQGLEFLIYFQGNSAPDKSGLPSDRFSAERTGGSVSTLTIQRTQQEDSAVYLCASSFTGTKNIQYFGAGTRLSVL.

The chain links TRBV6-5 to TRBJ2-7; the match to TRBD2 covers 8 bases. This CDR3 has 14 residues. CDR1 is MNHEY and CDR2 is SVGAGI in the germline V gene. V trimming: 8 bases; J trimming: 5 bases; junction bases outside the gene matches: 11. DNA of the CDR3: TGTGCCAGCGGCCCCGGGACTAGTAGCCACGAGCAGTACTTC. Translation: CASGPGTSSHEQYF.

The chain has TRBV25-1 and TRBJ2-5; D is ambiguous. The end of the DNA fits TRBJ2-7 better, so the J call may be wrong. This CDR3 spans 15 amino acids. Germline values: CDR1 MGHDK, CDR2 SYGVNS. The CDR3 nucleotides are TGTGCCAGCAGTGAATTGTCTTCTGGGAAGAACGAGCAGTACTTC. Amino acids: CASSELSSGKNEQYF.

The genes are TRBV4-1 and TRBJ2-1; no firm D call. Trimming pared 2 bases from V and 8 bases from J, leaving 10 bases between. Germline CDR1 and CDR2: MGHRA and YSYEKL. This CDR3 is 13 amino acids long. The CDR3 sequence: CASSQPGLDEQFF. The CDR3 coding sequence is TGCGCCAGCAGCCAACCGGGTTTAGATGAGCAGTTCTTC.

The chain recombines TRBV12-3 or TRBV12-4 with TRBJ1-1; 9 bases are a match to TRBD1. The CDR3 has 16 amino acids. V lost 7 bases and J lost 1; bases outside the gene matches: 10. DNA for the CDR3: TGTGCCAGCACCTCCACCGGGGACAGGGAGAACACTGAAGCTTTCTTT. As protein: CASTSTGDRENTEAFF.

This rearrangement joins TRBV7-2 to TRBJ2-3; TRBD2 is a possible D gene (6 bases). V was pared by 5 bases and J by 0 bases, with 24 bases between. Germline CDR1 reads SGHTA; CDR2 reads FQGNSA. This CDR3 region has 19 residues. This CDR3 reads CASSRRGLHSSNSTDTQYF. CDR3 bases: TGTGCCAGCAGCCGCCGGGGACTTCACTCCTCGAACAGCACAGATACGCAGTATTTT. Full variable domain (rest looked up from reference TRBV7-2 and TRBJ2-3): GAGVSQSPSNKVTEKGKDVELRCDPISGHTALYWYRQSLGQGLEFLIYFQGNSAPDKSGLPSDRFSAERTGGSVSTLTIQRTQQEDSAVYLCASSRRGLHSSNSTDTQYFGPGTRLTVL.